The 20 T cell receptor beta chains below were found in one sample sequenced in a study of blood T cell repertoires in COVID-19. The assay was immunoSEQ multiplex PCR, and TCRdb's table has in-frame clones only and misses some. The sample includes roughly 140,000 clones, around 85% seen only once; the top ten take roughly 3%. Sequencing input: peripheral blood. Receptors were obtained from a woman between 40 and 55 years old with active or convalescent COVID-19.

The CDR3: CASSFDRLVSYNEQFF. CDR3 nucleotide sequence: TGTGCCAGCAGTTTCGACCGACTAGTATCCTACAATGAGCAGTTCTTC. The chain combines TRBV6-5 with TRBJ2-1, with a weak D call TRBD2 (6 bases). The V gene's germline CDR1 is MNHEY and CDR2 SVGAGI. The CDR3 spans 16 residues. The V and J ends lost 4 bases and 1 base respectively, with 14 bases between them.

This rearrangement joins TRBV7-9 to TRBJ1-2; a weak D match, TRBD1 (5 bases). The CDR3 is made up of 14 amino acids. Germline V gives CDR1 SEHNR, CDR2 FQNEAQ (reference sequence). Trimming took off 7 bases at V and 4 bases at J, with 16 bases between the two ends. CDR3 residues: CASNKGGGAYGYTF. CDR3 in DNA: TGTGCCAGCAATAAAGGCGGGGGTGCCTATGGCTACACCTTC.

This rearrangement joins TRBV6-2 or TRBV6-3 to TRBJ2-3, with TRBD2 matching 11 bases. This CDR3 has 16 residues. CDR1 MNHEY and CDR2 SVGEGT come from the germline V gene. Trimming cost V 6 bases and J 6 bases; bases outside gene matches: 11. CDR3 coding DNA: TGTGCCAGCAGCCGGACGCAACTAGCGGGAGATGATACGCAGTATTTT. This codes for CASSRTQLAGDDTQYF.

This chain joins TRBV11-2 and TRBJ2-5, with D maybe TRBD2 (6 bases). Germline V lookup: CDR1 SGHAT, CDR2 FQNNGV. The CDR3 covers 16 residues. Trimming took off 5 bases at V and 2 bases at J, with 18 bases between the two ends. Here the CDR3 reads CASSPWTTQQQETQYF. DNA of the CDR3: TGTGCCAGCAGCCCATGGACTACCCAGCAACAAGAGACCCAGTACTTC.

This chain joins TRBV6-4 and TRBJ2-1, with 9 bases that match TRBD1. The V segment lost 6 bases and the J segment 0 bases; nucleotides outside the gene matches: 3. This CDR3 comprises 15 residues. Germline lookup yields CDR1 MRHNA and CDR2 SNTAGT. CDR3 in amino acids: CASSMTGGSYNEQFF. CDR3 bases: TGTGCCAGCAGCATGACAGGGGGCTCCTACAATGAGCAGTTCTTC.

This clone was recorded a few times. J is TRBJ1-2 and V is TRBV5-1; 9 nucleotides match TRBD1. CDR1 and CDR2 from the germline V gene are SGHRS and YFSETQ. The length of the CDR3 is 22 residues. V shed 0 bases, J shed 2 bases, and the junction held 23 bases outside the gene matches. CDR3 bases: TGCGCCAGCAGCTTGGCCCCCTGGGGGGAAAGAAGGCCAGGACAGGGGAACTATGGCTACACCTTC. Amino acids: CASSLAPWGERRPGQGNYGYTF.

The sample holds one count of this clone. The same CDR3 is also encoded by other DNA sequences in this sample. The chain uses TRBV19 and TRBJ2-7; TRBD2 is a possible D gene (5 bases). With 3 bases removed from V and 1 base from J, the gap between germline ends came to 7 bases. The CDR3 covers 13 residues. Germline loops: CDR1 LNHDA, CDR2 SQIVND (reference sequence). The CDR3 nucleotides are TGTGCCAGTAGTATCCGGGATTCCTACGAGCAGTACTTC. It yields the protein CASSIRDSYEQYF.

The V call is TRBV4-3, the J call TRBJ2-7, with D maybe TRBD2 (5 bases). This CDR3 is built from 13 residues. Germline V gene data show CDR1 as LGHNA and CDR2 as YSLEER. Trimming removed 0 bases at V and 6 bases at J, with 9 bases between. The DNA for the CDR3 is TGCGCCAGCAGCCAAGAATGGAGGTTCGAGCAGTACTTC. It specifies CASSQEWRFEQYF.

This clone was picked up many times. The chain has TRBV19 and TRBJ2-3, with 10 bases aligning to TRBD2. V lost 3 bases to trimming and J lost 1 base; unmatched junction nucleotides: 10. The CDR3 runs 18 residues. Germline V gene sequence: CDR1 LNHDA, CDR2 SQIVND (reference sequence). The CDR3 coding sequence is TGTGCCAGTAGTATGCGGCTAGCGGGGGACCGACGCACAGATACGCAGTATTTT. This encodes CASSMRLAGDRRTDTQYF.

The V and J genes are TRBV5-1 and TRBJ2-7, with 9 nucleotides matching TRBD1. The germline CDR1 and CDR2 sequences are SGHRS and YFSETQ. The CDR3 has 14 amino acids. V was clipped by 4 bases and J by 9 bases; unmatched bases: 11. The CDR3 nucleotides read TGCGCCAGCAGCCCGTCGGACAGGGGCCCCGGGCAGTACTTC. As protein: CASSPSDRGPGQYF.

V gene TRBV7-9 combines with J gene TRBJ1-1; no clear D. V lost 2 bases to trimming and J lost 3 bases, with 19 bases between them. CDR1 is SEHNR and CDR2 is FQNEAQ in the germline V gene (reference sequence). CDR3 length: 17 residues. CDR3 coding DNA: TGTGCCAGCAGCTTAAGTATTGGCGGCAGCGGAGACACTGAAGCTTTCTTT. It is translated as CASSLSIGGSGDTEAFF.

The chain recombines TRBV11-2 with TRBJ2-5, with 7 bases fitting TRBD1. The ends lost 4 bases at V and 5 bases at J; junction bases unmatched: 7. The CDR3 covers 14 residues. CDR1 and CDR2 from the germline V gene are SGHAT and FQNNGV. This CDR3 is CASSSQTGKETQYF. Here the CDR3 DNA reads TGTGCCAGCAGCTCTCAGACAGGGAAGGAGACCCAGTACTTC.

The chain is built from TRBV19 and TRBJ2-2; 8 bases match TRBD1. Trimming at V came to 6 bases and at J to 5 bases, leaving 8 bases not matched to a gene. CDR1 LNHDA and CDR2 SQIVND come from the germline V gene (reference sequence). The CDR3 has 15 amino acids. CDR3 residues: CASSLTGVKTGELFF. The CDR3 bases are TGTGCCAGTAGCCTGACAGGGGTAAAGACCGGGGAGCTGTTTTTT. The variable domain in full, completed from reference TRBV19 and TRBJ2-2, reads DGGITQSPKYLFRKEGQNVTLSCEQNLNHDAMYWYRQDPGQGLRLIYYSQIVNDFQKGDIAEGYSVSREKKESFPLTVTSAQKNPTAFYLCASSLTGVKTGELFFGEGSRLTVL.

This sequence joins TRBV28 and TRBJ1-4, with a possible D match to TRBD1 (5 bases). Between the trimmed V and J ends, which lost 6 bases and 8 bases, there was a span of 10 bases. Germline CDR1 MDHEN, CDR2 SYDVKM. CDR3 length: 12 amino acids. CDR3: CASSHPGEKLFF. The CDR3 DNA follows: TGTGCCAGCAGCCACCCAGGGGAAAAACTGTTTTTT.

The CDR3 loop reads CASSIGWQSSYEQYF. The CDR3 nucleotides read TGTGCCAGTAGTATAGGGTGGCAGTCCTCCTACGAGCAGTACTTC. The rearrangement uses TRBV19 and TRBJ2-7; D is undetermined. CDR3 length: 15 amino acids. Germline V gives CDR1 LNHDA, CDR2 SQIVND (reference sequence). Deletions cut 1 base from V and 0 bases from J, with 10 bases between.

The chain uses TRBV2 and TRBJ1-2; the match to TRBD1 covers 9 bases. The CDR3 is 15 amino acids. Germline lookup yields CDR1 SNHLY and CDR2 FYNNEI. J gave up 6 bases and V 4 bases, and 9 bases lay outside the gene matches. In nucleotides, the CDR3 is TGTGCCAGCAGTGTATTGGGACAGGGAGAGCATGGCTACACCTTC. Protein sequence: CASSVLGQGEHGYTF.

V gene TRBV15 combines with J gene TRBJ2-7; D is unresolved. The CDR3 runs 14 residues. V shed 0 bases and J shed 5 bases, with 11 bases lying between them. CDR1 and CDR2 (germline): LNHNV, YYDKDF (reference sequence). The CDR3 spells CATSRDGSFDEQYF. In DNA, the CDR3 is TGTGCCACCAGCAGAGATGGCAGTTTTGACGAGCAGTACTTC.

CDR3 region: CASWGPFEQYF. CDR3 nucleotides: TGTGCCAGCTGGGGCCCTTTCGAGCAGTACTTC. J is TRBJ2-7 and V is TRBV27; D might be TRBD1 (5 bases). CDR3 length: 11 residues. With 8 bases removed from V and 6 bases from J, the gap between germline ends came to 11 bases. From germline, CDR1 is MNHEY and CDR2 SMNVEV (reference sequence).

The rearrangement links TRBV30 to TRBJ2-4; no clear D gene. Germline V lookup: CDR1 GTSNPN, CDR2 SVGIG (reference sequence). CDR3 length: 14 amino acids. V was trimmed by 0 bases and J by 0 bases, leaving 6 bases between them. CDR3 sequence: CAWSVQLAKNIQYF. For the CDR3, the DNA is TGTGCCTGGAGTGTACAATTAGCCAAAAACATTCAGTACTTC.

The chain uses TRBV4-1 and TRBJ2-1; 11 nucleotides match TRBD2. This CDR3 comprises 17 residues. The ends lost 3 bases at V and 2 bases at J; junction bases unmatched: 6. Germline lookup yields CDR1 MGHRA and CDR2 YSYEKL. The CDR3 nucleotides are TGCGCCAGCAGCCAGCGGACTAGCGGGTCTACCTACAATGAGCAGTTCTTC. Translating gives CASSQRTSGSTYNEQFF.